Following are 2 T cell receptor beta chains from one sample sequenced in a study of blood T cell repertoires in COVID-19. Generated by immunoSEQ multiplex PCR, the TCRdb table keeps only in-frame clones and is missing some. The sample shows 220,000 or so clones, around 90% of them seen only once. Source material: peripheral blood. The receptors here all came from a man between 60 and 75 years old who had recovered from COVID-19.

The V and J genes are TRBV5-5 and TRBJ1-1; no clear D gene. The CDR3 length is 14 residues. V lost 0 bases and J 1 base, leaving 7 bases between the germline ends. Germline V gives CDR1 SGHKS, CDR2 YYEKEE (reference sequence). Here the CDR3 reads CASSLVYWNTEAFF. Written as DNA, the CDR3 is TGTGCCAGCAGCTTGGTTTATTGGAACACTGAAGCTTTCTTT.

J is TRBJ2-3 and V is TRBV4-2; 11 bases line up with TRBD2. The CDR3 loop spans 15 amino acids. The germline CDR1 and CDR2 sequences are LGHNA and YNFKEQ. V lost 4 bases and J lost 5; bases outside the gene matches: 5. The CDR3 DNA reads TGTGCCAGCAGCCCAGGTAGCGGGAGGGGAGATACGCAGTATTTT. This encodes CASSPGSGRGDTQYF.